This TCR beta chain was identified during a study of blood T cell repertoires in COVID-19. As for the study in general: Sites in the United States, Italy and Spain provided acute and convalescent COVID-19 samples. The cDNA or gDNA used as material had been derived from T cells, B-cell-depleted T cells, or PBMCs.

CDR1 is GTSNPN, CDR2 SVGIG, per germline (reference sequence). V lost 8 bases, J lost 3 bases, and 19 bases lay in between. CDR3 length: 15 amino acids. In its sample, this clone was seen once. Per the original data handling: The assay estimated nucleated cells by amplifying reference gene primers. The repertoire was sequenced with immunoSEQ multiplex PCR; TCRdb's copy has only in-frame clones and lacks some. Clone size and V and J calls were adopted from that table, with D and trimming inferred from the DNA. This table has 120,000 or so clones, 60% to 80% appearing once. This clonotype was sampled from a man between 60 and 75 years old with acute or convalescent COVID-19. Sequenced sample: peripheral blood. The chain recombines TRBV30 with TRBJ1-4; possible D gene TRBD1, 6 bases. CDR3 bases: TGTGCCGTATCCTCCCAGGGGATCGCTAATGAAAAACTGTTTTTT. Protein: CAVSSQGIANEKLFF. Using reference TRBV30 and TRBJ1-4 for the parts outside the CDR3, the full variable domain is SQTIHQWPATLVQPVGSPLSLECTVEGTSNPNLYWYRQAAGRGLQLLFYSVGIGQISSEVPQNLSASRPQDRQFILSSKKLLLSDSGFYLCAVSSQGIANEKLFFGSGTQLSVL.